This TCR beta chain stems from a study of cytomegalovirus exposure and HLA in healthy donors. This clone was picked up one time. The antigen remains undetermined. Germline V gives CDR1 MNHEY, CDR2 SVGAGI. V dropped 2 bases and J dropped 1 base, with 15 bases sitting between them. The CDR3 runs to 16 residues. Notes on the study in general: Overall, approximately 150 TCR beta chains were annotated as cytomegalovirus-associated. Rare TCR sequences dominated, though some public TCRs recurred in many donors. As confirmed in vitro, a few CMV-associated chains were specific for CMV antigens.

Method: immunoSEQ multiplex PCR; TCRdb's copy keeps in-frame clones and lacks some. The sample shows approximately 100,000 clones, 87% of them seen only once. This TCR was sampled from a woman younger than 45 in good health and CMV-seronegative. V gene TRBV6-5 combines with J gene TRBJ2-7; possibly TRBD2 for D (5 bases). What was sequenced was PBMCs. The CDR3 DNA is TGTGCCAGCAGTTACCGGCCGGGATCCACTTCCTACGAGCAGTACTTC. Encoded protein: CASSYRPGSTSYEQYF.